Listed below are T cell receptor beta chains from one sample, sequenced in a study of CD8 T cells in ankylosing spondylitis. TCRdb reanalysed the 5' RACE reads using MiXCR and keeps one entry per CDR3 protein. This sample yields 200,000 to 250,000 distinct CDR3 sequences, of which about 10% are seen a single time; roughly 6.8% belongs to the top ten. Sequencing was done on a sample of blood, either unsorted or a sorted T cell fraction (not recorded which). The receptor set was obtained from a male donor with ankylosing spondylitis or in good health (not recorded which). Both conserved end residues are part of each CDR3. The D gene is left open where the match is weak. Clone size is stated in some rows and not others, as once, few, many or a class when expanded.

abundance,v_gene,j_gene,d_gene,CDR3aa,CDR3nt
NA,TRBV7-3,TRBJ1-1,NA,CASSPAGLWLGNTEAFF,TGTGCCAGCAGCCCCGCTGGGCTTTGGTTGGGGAACACTGAAGCTTTCTTT
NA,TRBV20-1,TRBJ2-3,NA,CSAFESGGTDAQYF,TGCAGTGCTTTCGAGTCGGGAGGGACAGATGCGCAGTATTTT
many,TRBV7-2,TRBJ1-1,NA,CASSLAARGEAFF,TGTGCCAGCAGCTTAGCAGCTCGTGGTGAAGCTTTCTTT
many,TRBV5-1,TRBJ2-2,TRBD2,CASSLDSGRPTGELFF,TGCGCCAGCAGCTTGGATAGCGGGAGGCCCACCGGGGAGCTGTTTTTT
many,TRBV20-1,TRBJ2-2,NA,CSARVAVGELFF,TGCAGTGCTAGAGTAGCTGTCGGGGAGCTGTTTTTT
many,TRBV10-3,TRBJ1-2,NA,CAISGQSWRDGYTF,TGTGCCATCAGTGGACAGTCGTGGAGGGATGGCTACACCTTC
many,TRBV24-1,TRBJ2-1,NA,CATSDEGREQFF,TGTGCCACCAGTGATGAGGGGAGGGAGCAGTTCTTC
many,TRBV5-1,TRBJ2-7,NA,CASSLGGILQYF,TGCGCCAGCAGCTTGGGGGGGATTCTGCAGTACTTC
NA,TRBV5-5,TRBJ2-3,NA,CASSLGLRQDTQYF,TGTGCCAGCAGCCTGGGACTCCGTCAAGATACGCAGTATTTT
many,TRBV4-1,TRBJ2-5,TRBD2,CASSQDQGGGATQYF,TGCGCCAGCAGCCAAGATCAAGGCGGGGGGGCGACCCAGTACTTC
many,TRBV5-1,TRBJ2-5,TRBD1,CASSWGQGQETQYF,TGCGCCAGCAGCTGGGGACAGGGGCAAGAGACCCAGTACTTC
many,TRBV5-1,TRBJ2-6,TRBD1,CASSLEKGASLKGANVLTF,TGCGCCAGCAGCTTGGAGAAGGGGGCGTCCCTTAAGGGGGCCAACGTCCTGACTTTC
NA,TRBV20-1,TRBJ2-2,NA,CSAREAGTYTGELFF,TGCAGTGCTAGAGAGGCGGGCACTTACACCGGGGAGCTGTTTTTT
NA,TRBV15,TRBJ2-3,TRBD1,CATSSEGQGGTDTQYF,TGTGCCACCAGCAGTGAAGGACAGGGAGGCACAGATACGCAGTATTTT
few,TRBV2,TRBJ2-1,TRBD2,CASSEMGIASGGNLPENEQFF,TGTGCCAGCAGTGAAATGGGCATAGCTAGCGGGGGGAACCTCCCCGAAAATGAGCAGTTCTTC
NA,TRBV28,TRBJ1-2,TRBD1,CASTELGTGGDYGYTF,TGTGCCAGCACGGAGTTAGGGACAGGGGGTGACTATGGCTACACCTTC
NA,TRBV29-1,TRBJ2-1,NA,CSVGGGGNNEQFF,TGCAGCGTAGGGGGGGGCGGGAACAATGAGCAGTTCTTC
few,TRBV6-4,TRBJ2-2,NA,CASSQSDGNTGELFF,TGTGCCAGCAGTCAATCGGACGGGAACACCGGGGAGCTGTTTTTT
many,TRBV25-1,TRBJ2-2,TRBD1,CASSTGAGELFF,TGTGCCAGCAGTACAGGGGCCGGGGAGCTGTTTTTT
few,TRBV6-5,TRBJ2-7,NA,CASSYNPGARYEQYF,TGTGCCAGCAGTTATAATCCGGGGGCTAGGTACGAGCAGTACTTC
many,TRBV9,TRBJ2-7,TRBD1,CASSALDRPGQPYEQYF,TGTGCCAGCAGCGCATTGGACAGACCGGGACAGCCCTACGAGCAGTACTTC
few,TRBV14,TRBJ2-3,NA,CASSQGRTDTQYF,TGTGCCAGCAGCCAAGGACGTACAGATACGCAGTATTTT
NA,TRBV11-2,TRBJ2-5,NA,CASSLDPQETQYF,TGTGCCAGCAGCTTAGACCCGCAAGAGACCCAGTACTTC
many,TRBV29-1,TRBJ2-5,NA,CSVRGVTPTYQETQYF,TGCAGCGTCCGAGGAGTCACACCAACCTACCAAGAGACCCAGTACTTC
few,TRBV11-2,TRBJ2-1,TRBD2,CASSSLTSGGTKRRNEQFF,TGTGCCAGCAGCTCCTTGACTAGCGGGGGAACAAAAAGAAGGAATGAGCAGTTCTTC